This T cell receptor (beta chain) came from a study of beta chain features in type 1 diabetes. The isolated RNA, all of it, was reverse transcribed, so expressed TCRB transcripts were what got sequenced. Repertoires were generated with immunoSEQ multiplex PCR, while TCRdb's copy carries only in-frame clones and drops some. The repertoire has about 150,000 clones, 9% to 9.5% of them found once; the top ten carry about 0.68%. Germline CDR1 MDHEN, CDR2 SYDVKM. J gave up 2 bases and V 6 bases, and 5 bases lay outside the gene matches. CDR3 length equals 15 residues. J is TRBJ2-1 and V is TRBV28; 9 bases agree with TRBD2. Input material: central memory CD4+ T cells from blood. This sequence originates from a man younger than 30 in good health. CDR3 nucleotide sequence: TGTGCCAGCAGCCCAATAGCGGGGGCCTACAATGAGCAGTTCTTC. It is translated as CASSPIAGAYNEQFF.